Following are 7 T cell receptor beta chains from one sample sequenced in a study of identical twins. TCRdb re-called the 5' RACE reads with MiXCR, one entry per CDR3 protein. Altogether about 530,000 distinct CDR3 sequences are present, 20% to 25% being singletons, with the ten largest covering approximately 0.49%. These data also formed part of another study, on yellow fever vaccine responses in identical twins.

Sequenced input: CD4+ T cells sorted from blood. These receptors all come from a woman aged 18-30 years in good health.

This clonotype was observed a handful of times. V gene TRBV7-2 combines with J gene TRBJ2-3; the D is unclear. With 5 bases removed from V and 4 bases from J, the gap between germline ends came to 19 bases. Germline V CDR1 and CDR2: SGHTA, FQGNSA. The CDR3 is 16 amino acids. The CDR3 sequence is CASSTWVTLLADTQYF. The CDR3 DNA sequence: TGTGCCAGCAGCACCTGGGTGACTCTGTTGGCAGATACGCAGTATTTT.

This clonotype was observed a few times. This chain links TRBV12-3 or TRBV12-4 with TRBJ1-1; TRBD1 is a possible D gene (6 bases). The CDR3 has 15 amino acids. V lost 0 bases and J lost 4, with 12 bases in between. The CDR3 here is CASSLALGGPTEAFF. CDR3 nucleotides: TGTGCCAGCAGTTTAGCGCTCGGGGGGCCCACTGAAGCTTTCTTT.

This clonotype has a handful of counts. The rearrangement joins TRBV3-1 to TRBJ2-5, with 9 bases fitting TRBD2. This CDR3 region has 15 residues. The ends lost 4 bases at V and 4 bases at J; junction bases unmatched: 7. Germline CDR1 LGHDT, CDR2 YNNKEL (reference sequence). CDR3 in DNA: TGTGCCAGCAGCCCAACACGGACTAGCGCAGAGACCCAGTACTTC. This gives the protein CASSPTRTSAETQYF.

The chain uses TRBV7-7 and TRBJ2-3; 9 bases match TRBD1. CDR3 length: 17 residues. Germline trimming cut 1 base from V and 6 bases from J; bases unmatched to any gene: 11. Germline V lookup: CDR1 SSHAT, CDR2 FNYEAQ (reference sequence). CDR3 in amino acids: CASSLDLQGALKDTQYF. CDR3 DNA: TGTGCCAGCAGCTTAGACCTACAGGGGGCGTTGAAGGATACGCAGTATTTT.

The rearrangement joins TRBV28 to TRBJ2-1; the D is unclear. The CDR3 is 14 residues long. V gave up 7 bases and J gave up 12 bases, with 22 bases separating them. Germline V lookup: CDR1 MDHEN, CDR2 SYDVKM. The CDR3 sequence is CASNSRPRPTWQFF. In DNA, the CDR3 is TGTGCCAGCAATAGTCGACCCAGACCAACGTGGCAGTTCTTC.

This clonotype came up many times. The CDR3 is CASSRAGTEAFF. DNA for the CDR3: TGTGCCAGCAGTCGGGCTGGAACTGAAGCTTTCTTT. V usage is TRBV6-6 and J usage is TRBJ1-1; D is unclear. With 5 bases removed from V and 5 bases from J, the gap between germline ends came to 9 bases. Germline CDR1 reads MNHNY; CDR2 reads SVGAGI (reference sequence). The CDR3 runs 12 residues.

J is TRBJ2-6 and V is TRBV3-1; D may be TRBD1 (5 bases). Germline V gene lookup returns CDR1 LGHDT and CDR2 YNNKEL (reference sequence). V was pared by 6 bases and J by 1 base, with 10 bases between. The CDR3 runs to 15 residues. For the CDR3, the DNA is TGTGCCAGCAGGAACGGACAATCTGGGGCCAACGTCCTGACTTTC. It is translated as CASRNGQSGANVLTF.